This TCR beta chain was recorded in a study of T cell responses to AZD1222 COVID-19 vaccine (dated by TCRdb to the early 2020s). Regarding the research as a whole: AZD1222 recipients whose second dose came at about 4 weeks and those whose second dose came at about 12 weeks were combined into one group, since spike-specific TCR depth and breadth did not differ between the two schedules. A total of 233 trial participants underwent TCR sequencing, of whom approximately 210 received two doses of AZD1222 and around 25 received two doses of the MenACWY control vaccine. Trial participants were enrolled into age subgroups of 18-55, 56-69 and 70-plus years, which contained about 150, 27 and 61 TCR-sequenced participants, respectively. Broad study findings and their caveats: The 56-69-year group was small, and its depth increase did not reach significance, likely because of low power. Because no day 14 peak-response samples were available, the repertoires could be characterized only after the peak T cell response. CD4 TCRs associated with the vaccine covered the entire spike protein, and the dominant responses were in regions 160-218 and 743-854. A significant rise in spike-specific TCR breadth and depth was observed after two AZD1222 doses relative to day 0 and relative to MenACWY recipients. Participants were mostly white British and included more females than males, and it was suggested by the authors that clonal diversity may have been underestimated. Conclusions about previously exposed vaccinees are limited because only a handful of AZD1222 recipients were SARS-CoV-2 seropositive at baseline. Reportedly, almost half of the unique spike-specific TCRs recognized epitopes lying outside the regions that are mutated in the B.1.351 and B.1.1.7 variants.

Reading the label with the study, this specimen's time point is: baseline before first vaccination. Vaccinee samples were obtained from the UK trials COV001 and COV002, which included a single-blind randomized controlled phase 2/3 trial of AZD1222 (ChAdOx1 nCoV-19) in healthy adults. For TCRbeta chain sequencing, PBMC samples were collected from trial participants at day 0 and at day 28 after the second dose. A note on this clone: What this receptor recognizes is not known. No much larger clone is present one base from it, and per-base qualities are unavailable.

From the cysteine up to the phenylalanine, the CDR3 has a length of 15 residues. This entry keeps only the CDR3 DNA: 45 bases, framed from base 1. The germline V gene specifies SGHDT as CDR1 and YYEEEE as CDR2. V is pared back by 1 base and J by 4 bases, with 12 bases lying between the germline termini. The CDR3 regions of human TCRbeta chains were analyzed by immunosequencing. The original methods were these. Repertoire TCRs were matched against a reference library of SARS-CoV-2-specific TCRs generated with the MIRA antigen-specificity platform. Breadth was defined as the fraction of unique TCRs that were SARS-CoV-2-associated. Depth was defined as the fraction of total T cells that were SARS-CoV-2-associated. Each spike-specific TCR was assigned to its reactive spike region and to a CD4 or CD8 class using the MIRA data. Log10-transformed breadth and depth values were compared by one-way ANOVA with Sidak's multiple comparisons tests. In TCRdb, the immuneACCESS table is reduced to in-frame sequences with V and J assigned. These tables do not hold every clone; where another copy was compared, an unresolved V gene accounts for under half, and the others remain unexplained. From that table come the V and J calls and clone size; the DNA was used to work out D and trimming. Recorded for this sample are 90,000 to 130,000 clones; around 90% of them occurred a single time. The ten biggest clones cover roughly 3.2% of the sample.

In this chain, TRBV5-6 is recombined with TRBJ2-1, with a tentative D gene TRBD1 over 5 matching bases. The receptor was derived from an adult in good health. The starting material was peripheral blood, obtained on day 0 of AZD1222 vaccination. The nucleotide sequence reads as follows: TGTGCCAGCAGCTTGTATGGGGCGCAATACAATGAGCAGTTCTTC. This codes for CASSLYGAQYNEQFF. The reference TRBV5-6 and TRBJ2-1 proteins fill in what lies around the CDR3, so the full variable domain reads DAGVTQSPTHLIKTRGQQVTLRCSPKSGHDTVSWYQQALGQGPQFIFQYYEEEERQRGNFPDRFSGHQFPNYSSELNVNALLLGDSALYLCASSLYGAQYNEQFFGPGTRLTVL.